These 22 T cell receptor beta chains were all obtained from the same sample, sequenced in a study of naive and memory T cell subsets. Study-wide findings and caveats: A few larger clonotypes appeared in naive repertoires, especially CD8, possibly memory cells re-expressing CD45RA.

The beta constant-region primer was an equimolar mix of two oligonucleotides covering TRBC1 and TRBC2. Ligated cDNA was amplified by four rounds of PCR with nested alpha and beta constant-region primers and SP2. Each CDR3 protein gets one entry after TCRdb re-called the UMI-ligation and nested PCR reads with MiXCR. The sample lists about 99,000 distinct CDR3 sequences; about 14% were seen once. The antigens these receptors bind are not known. The sample comprised naive CD8+ T cells from blood. The receptors were sampled from a human donor in good health.

This clonotype was picked up many times. The CDR3 DNA sequence: TGTGCCAGCAGCTTCCAGGGATCAGATACGCAGTATTTT. The encoded protein is CASSFQGSDTQYF. The J gene is TRBJ2-3, the V gene TRBV7-9; possible D gene TRBD1, 5 bases. The V end was cut by 3 bases, the J end by 4 bases, with 8 bases between. The CDR3 runs 13 residues. CDR1 and CDR2 (germline): SEHNR, FQNEAQ (reference sequence).

This clonotype was observed a handful of times. This chain connects TRBV6-5 to TRBJ2-7, with D unclear. Between the trimmed V and J ends, which lost 0 bases and 5 bases, there was a span of 8 bases. Germline V gives CDR1 MNHEY, CDR2 SVGAGI. The CDR3 has 13 residues. The CDR3 DNA follows: TGTGCCAGCAGTTACTCGTCAGCCGACGAGCAGTACTTC. Protein product: CASSYSSADEQYF.

This chain links TRBV2 with TRBJ2-7; maybe TRBD1 (6 bases). The CDR3 contains 14 residues. V lost 3 bases and J lost 2, with 11 bases in between. Germline loops: CDR1 SNHLY, CDR2 FYNNEI. The CDR3 sequence is CASSDGTHAYEQYF. The CDR3 DNA follows: TGTGCCAGCAGTGACGGGACACACGCCTACGAGCAGTACTTC.

The V gene is TRBV20-1, the J gene TRBJ2-5; D tentatively fits TRBD1 or TRBD2 (6 bases each). Trimming removed 0 bases from V and 1 base from J, with 18 bases in between. The CDR3 runs to 17 residues. CDR1 is DFQATT and CDR2 is SNEGSKA in the germline V gene (reference sequence). The CDR3 spells CSARDYEEGGSQETQYF. DNA for the CDR3: TGCAGTGCTAGAGATTACGAAGAGGGGGGCTCCCAAGAGACCCAGTACTTC.

This clonotype was detected a few times. The chain links TRBV11-3 to TRBJ2-1; D is tentatively TRBD1 or TRBD2 (5 bases each). Deletions cut 5 bases from V and 2 bases from J, with 10 bases between. Germline lookup yields CDR1 SGHNT and CDR2 YENEEA. There are 14 residues in the CDR3. CDR3 sequence reads: CASSGRGPYNEQFF. CDR3 sequence (DNA): TGTGCCAGCAGCGGCCGGGGCCCCTACAATGAGCAGTTCTTC. The entire variable domain, with the rest obtained from reference TRBV11-3 and TRBJ2-1, is as follows: EAGVVQSPRYKIIEKKQPVAFWCNPISGHNTLYWYLQNLGQGPELLIRYENEEAVDDSQLPKDRFSAERLKGVDSTLKIQPAELGDSAVYLCASSGRGPYNEQFFGPGTRLTVL.

The chain carries TRBV11-1 and TRBJ2-7; D unclear. Per germline, CDR1 SGHAT and CDR2 FQDESV (reference sequence). Trimming removed 3 bases from V and 3 bases from J, with 6 bases in between. CDR3 length: 12 residues. The CDR3 is CASSFDNYEQYF. The CDR3 nucleotides are TGTGCCAGCAGCTTCGACAACTACGAGCAGTACTTC.

This chain connects TRBV23-1 to TRBJ2-6, with 8 bases identical to TRBD1. TRBV23-1 is placed among ORFs of uncertain function. The CDR3 loop spans 17 amino acids. With 2 bases clipped from V and 3 bases from J, the junction kept 6 bases outside the gene matches. In DNA, the CDR3 is TGCGCCAGCAGTCAACTCCGGACAGGGTGTGGGGCCAACGTCCTGACTTTC. Translating it yields CASSQLRTGCGANVLTF.

The rearrangement joins TRBV12-3 or TRBV12-4 to TRBJ2-1; TRBD2 aligns across 15 bases. The CDR3 has 15 residues. Trimming at V came to 6 bases and at J to 9 bases, leaving 6 bases not matched to a gene. CDR3 nucleotide sequence: TGTGCCAGCAGCCTAGGGACTAGCGGGAGGCCTGAGCAGTTCTTC. It translates to CASSLGTSGRPEQFF.

The sample holds many counts of this clonotype. The gene calls are TRBV9 and TRBJ2-7; 9 bases line up with TRBD2. This CDR3 contains 14 residues. V was clipped by 2 bases and J by 4 bases; unmatched bases: 4. The germline V gene has CDR1 SGDLS and CDR2 YYNGEE. The chain's CDR3 is CASSVTSGSYEQYF. The CDR3 DNA reads TGTGCCAGCAGCGTGACTAGCGGTTCATACGAGCAGTACTTC.

The table lists this clonotype with a few counts. The rearrangement links TRBV3-1 to TRBJ2-5; possibly TRBD1 for D (6 bases). V shed 4 bases and J shed 3 bases, with 18 bases lying between them. Germline V gives CDR1 LGHDT, CDR2 YNNKEL (reference sequence). The CDR3 covers 16 residues. In DNA, the CDR3 is TGTGCCAGCAGCCGATGGCTGGACAGTGACAAAGAGACCCAGTACTTC. Protein: CASSRWLDSDKETQYF.

This rearrangement joins TRBV2 to TRBJ2-7; a possible D gene is TRBD1 (6 bases). V was shortened by 7 bases and J by 2 bases, with 15 bases between the two germline ends. Germline V lookup: CDR1 SNHLY, CDR2 FYNNEI. The CDR3 is 14 residues long. The CDR3, as DNA: TGTGCCAGCACCGAAGGACAGTTGACCTACGAGCAGTACTTC. This gives the protein CASTEGQLTYEQYF.

This clonotype was detected many times. The chain recombines TRBV12-3 or TRBV12-4 with TRBJ2-1; the match to TRBD1 covers 10 bases. There are 14 residues in the CDR3. J gave up 6 bases and V 1 base, and 0 bases lay outside the gene matches. This chain's CDR3 is CASSLGDRGNEQFF. The DNA for the CDR3 is TGTGCCAGCAGTTTAGGGGACAGGGGCAATGAGCAGTTCTTC.

This clonotype was picked up many times. The rearrangement joins TRBV29-1 to TRBJ2-3; D is unclear. The CDR3 sequence is 14 residues long. The V gene lost 5 bases and the J gene lost 2 bases, with 14 bases spanning the gap. The germline V gene encodes CDR1 SQVTM and CDR2 ANQGSEA. This chain's CDR3 is CSVIPELVTDTQYF. DNA of the CDR3: TGCAGCGTTATTCCCGAGCTGGTCACAGATACGCAGTATTTT.

The sample holds a few counts of this clonotype. The gene calls are TRBV13 and TRBJ2-7; 8 bases map to TRBD2. The CDR3 is 11 residues long. Germline V lookup: CDR1 PRHDT, CDR2 FYEKMQ (reference sequence). The V segment lost 3 bases and the J segment 10 bases; nucleotides outside the gene matches: 2. CDR3 region: CASSLREAQYF. CDR3 bases: TGTGCCAGCAGCTTGCGGGAGGCCCAGTACTTC.

This clonotype has only a few counts. The chain links TRBV3-1 to TRBJ1-4; TRBD1 matches at 8 bases. V was pared by 5 bases and J by 7 bases, with 6 bases of the junction left unmatched. Germline loops: CDR1 LGHDT, CDR2 YNNKEL (reference sequence). The CDR3 consists of 14 residues. The CDR3 spells CASSGQGIGEKLFF. The CDR3, as DNA: TGTGCCAGCAGCGGACAGGGCATTGGTGAAAAACTGTTTTTT.

This clonotype has at least ten counts. The rearrangement joins TRBV29-1 to TRBJ2-1; D might be TRBD1 (6 bases). CDR3 length equals 10 residues. Germline CDR1 SQVTM, CDR2 ANQGSEA. With 6 bases removed from V and 10 bases from J, the gap between germline ends came to 10 bases. DNA of the CDR3: TGCAGCGTATCCACAGGGGAGCAGTTCTTC. This encodes CSVSTGEQFF.

This clonotype was detected a few times. The CDR3: CASSHDRDRQYEQYF. The CDR3 nucleotides are TGCGCCAGCAGCCATGACCGGGACAGGCAATACGAGCAGTACTTC. The chain employs TRBV4-3 and TRBJ2-7; 8 bases agree with TRBD1. V shed 3 bases, J shed 4 bases, and the junction held 8 bases outside the gene matches. CDR3 length: 15 amino acids. Germline lookup yields CDR1 LGHNA and CDR2 YSLEER.

This clonotype came up a few times. This rearrangement joins TRBV7-2 to TRBJ2-7; D is undetermined. Trimming removed 6 bases at V and 3 bases at J, with 15 bases between. Germline CDR1 SGHTA, CDR2 FQGNSA. The CDR3 extends over 14 amino acids. The CDR3 DNA reads as TGTGCCAGCAGTACCTACACCGGCGGCTACGAGCAGTACTTC. Protein: CASSTYTGGYEQYF.

J is TRBJ2-3 and V is TRBV2, with D uncertain. The ends were cut back, 6 bases at V and 0 bases at J, with 13 bases in the middle. The germline gives CDR1 SNHLY, CDR2 FYNNEI. There are 15 residues in the CDR3. This CDR3 is CASRDDLHSTDTQYF. The CDR3 nucleotides are TGTGCCAGCAGAGACGACTTACATAGCACAGATACGCAGTATTTT.

The chain uses TRBV4-3 and TRBJ2-1; 7 nucleotides agree with TRBD2. V shed 0 bases, J shed 0 bases, and the junction held 11 bases outside the gene matches. Per germline, CDR1 LGHNA and CDR2 YSLEER. The CDR3 length is 19 residues. The CDR3 loop is CASSQDSSGPTSSYNEQFF. CDR3 nucleotide sequence: TGCGCCAGCAGCCAAGATTCTAGCGGCCCTACGAGCTCCTACAATGAGCAGTTCTTC.

There are many counts of this clonotype. The rearrangement joins TRBV12-3 or TRBV12-4 to TRBJ2-3, with 12 bases fitting TRBD2. V dropped 7 bases and J dropped 3; count of bases not matched to a gene: 5. The CDR3 consists of 15 residues. This chain's CDR3 is CASKVLAGGTDTQYF. The CDR3 DNA reads TGTGCCAGCAAAGTCCTAGCGGGAGGGACAGATACGCAGTATTTT.

This clonotype was found a few times. The chain employs TRBV19 and TRBJ2-3; the D is unclear. V lost 3 bases, J lost 2 bases, and 6 bases lay in between. The CDR3 extends over 13 amino acids. CDR1 and CDR2 (germline): LNHDA, SQIVND (reference sequence). CDR3 loop: CASSILTTDTQYF. For the CDR3, the DNA is TGTGCCAGTAGTATCCTTACCACAGATACGCAGTATTTT.